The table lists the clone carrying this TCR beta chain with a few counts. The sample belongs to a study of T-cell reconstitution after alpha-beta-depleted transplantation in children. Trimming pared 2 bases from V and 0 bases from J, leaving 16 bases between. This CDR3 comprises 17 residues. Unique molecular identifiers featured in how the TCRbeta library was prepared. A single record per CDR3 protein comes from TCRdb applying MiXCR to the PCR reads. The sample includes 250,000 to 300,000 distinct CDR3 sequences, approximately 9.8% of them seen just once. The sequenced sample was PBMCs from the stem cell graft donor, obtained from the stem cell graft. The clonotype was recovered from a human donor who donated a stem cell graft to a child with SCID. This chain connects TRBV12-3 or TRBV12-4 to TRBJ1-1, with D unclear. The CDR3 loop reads CASSLRTWGVMNTEAFF. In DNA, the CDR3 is TGTGCCAGCAGTTTAAGAACATGGGGAGTAATGAACACTGAAGCTTTCTTT.